This is a list of T cell receptor beta chains from one sample in a study of CD8+CD57+ T cells in acquired aplastic anemia. Each CDR3 protein is one row after TCRdb ran MiXCR on the reads. The table records roughly 150,000 distinct CDR3 sequences, under 55% of them present only once. Sequences were obtained from sorted CD4+, CD8+, or CD8+CD57+ T cells (not recorded which) from PBMCs. Source of these receptors: a human donor with aplastic anemia. Both conserved end residues are part of each CDR3. Clone size is given for some rows only: seen once, a few or many times, or a class if the clone is expanded.

v_gene	abundance	j_gene	CDR3aa
TRBV29-1	NA	TRBJ1-2	CSVVHPSEDYGYTF
TRBV18	many	TRBJ2-5	CASSTDRIETQYF
TRBV10-3	few	TRBJ1-2	CAIEGVHNYGYTF
TRBV19	many	TRBJ1-5	CASSTGAGNQPQHF
TRBV19	NA	TRBJ2-7	CASSSRNEQYF
TRBV20-1	many	TRBJ2-5	CSQGGTGALETQYF
TRBV20-1	NA	TRBJ2-3	CSARDLAGGPDTQYF
TRBV15	NA	TRBJ2-1	CATSSRDRESDEQFF
TRBV5-1	many	TRBJ1-4	CASSLGDINEKLFF
TRBV9	NA	TRBJ1-4	CASSVATDLENLPEKLFF
TRBV29-1	NA	TRBJ2-7	CSVEVAGVPYEQYF
TRBV2	many	TRBJ1-5	CASSAGTSGQPQHF
TRBV25-1	many	TRBJ2-5	CASRQDRGETQYF
TRBV10-3	NA	TRBJ2-1	CATGISDGEQFF
TRBV9	once	TRBJ2-7	CASSSRTSGTGGEQYF
TRBV24-1	many	TRBJ2-7	CATSTVGSYEQYF
TRBV20-1	NA	TRBJ1-6	CSARDSGGARIVGSPLHF
TRBV2	NA	TRBJ2-7	CASKHRGSYEQYF
TRBV7-2	many	TRBJ1-2	CASSTSGTGLGYTF
TRBV28	many	TRBJ2-3	CASRRTGGRRGTDTQYF
TRBV2	NA	TRBJ1-1	CASSPGRGLTFF
TRBV18	many	TRBJ2-7	CASSLGQGFEQYF
TRBV12-3/TRBV12-4	NA	TRBJ2-6	CASSPGAYVLTF